These 11 T cell receptor beta chains share one sample of origin, sequenced in a study of T cells in Graves' hyperthyroidism and ophthalmopathy. Researchers took RNA transcripts and amplified the TCR beta CDR3 regions from them. First-round RT-PCR with HTBI primers amplified the TCR CDR3 region. Using its own MiXCR run on the multiplex PCR reads, TCRdb lists one record per CDR3 protein. This table holds more than 300,000 distinct CDR3 sequences, about a sixth found once. The sample comprised blood. These receptors all stem from a young woman with Graves' hyperthyroidism that later progressed to Graves' ophthalmopathy.

This chain connects TRBV29-1 to TRBJ2-3, with 9 bases fitting TRBD2. There are 14 residues in the CDR3. Germline CDR1 SQVTM, CDR2 ANQGSEA. The ends lost 6 bases at V and 8 bases at J; junction bases unmatched: 12. The CDR3 nucleotides are TGCAGCGTCCCTAGCGGGATGGGGTTGCGTACGCAGTATTTT. Translation: CSVPSGMGLRTQYF.

This clonotype was observed at least ten times. The chain combines TRBV6-1 with TRBJ1-5; weak D call: TRBD1 (5 bases). Germline V gene lookup returns CDR1 MNHNS and CDR2 SASEGT. CDR3 size: 14 residues. V lost 5 bases, J lost 0 bases, and 8 bases lay in between. CDR3 DNA sequence: TGTGCCAGCAGTAAAACAGGTAGCAATCAGCCCCAGCATTTT. As protein: CASSKTGSNQPQHF.

On this clonotype: This may be a read error, as it is one base from a much larger clone. The chain uses TRBV2 and TRBJ1-2; D call uncertain. The CDR3 is 13 amino acids. CDR1 and CDR2 (germline): SNHLY, FYNNEI. DNA of the CDR3: TGTGCCAGCAGTGAAAGCGGGGAATATGACTACACCTTC. Translation: CASSESGEYDYTF. Drawing the rest from reference TRBV2 and TRBJ1-2, the complete variable domain is EPEVTQTPSHQVTQMGQEVILRCVPISNHLYFYWYRQILGQKVEFLVSFYNNEISEKSEIFDDQFSVERPDGSNFTLKIRSTKLEDSAMYFCASSESGEYDYTFGSGTRLTVV.

This clonotype was counted ten times or more. The chain employs TRBV7-8 and TRBJ1-3; no clear D. CDR3 length equals 16 residues. Germline V gene data show CDR1 as SGHVS and CDR2 as FQNEAQ. V lost 1 base and J lost 2, with 12 bases in between. DNA for the CDR3: TGTGCCAGCAGCTTAGATTGGTGGGGTGCTGGAAACACCATATATTTT. Protein sequence: CASSLDWWGAGNTIYF. Together with reference TRBV7-8 and TRBJ1-3, the CDR3 gives the full variable domain: GAGVSQSPRYKVAKRGQDVALRCDPISGHVSLFWYQQALGQGPEFLTYFQNEAQLDKSGLPSDRFFAERPEGSVSTLKIQRTQQEDSAVYLCASSLDWWGAGNTIYFGEGSWLTVV.

This clonotype was observed at least ten times. The chain has TRBV11-2 and TRBJ2-1; TRBD2 agrees at 10 bases. Germline CDR1 reads SGHAT; CDR2 reads FQNNGV. V shed 5 bases and J 6 bases; nucleotides not matched to a gene: 4. The CDR3 has 14 residues. The CDR3 region is CASSLAGDGNEQFF. The CDR3 coding sequence is TGTGCCAGCAGCCTAGCGGGAGACGGCAATGAGCAGTTCTTC.

This clonotype appeared many times. V gene TRBV2 combines with J gene TRBJ2-2; 9 bases are shared with TRBD1. This CDR3 has 15 residues. Trimming removed 7 bases from V and 2 bases from J; junction bases left unmatched: 5. The germline V gene has CDR1 SNHLY and CDR2 FYNNEI. The CDR3 coding sequence is TGTGCCAGCATATCGGACAGGGGAAACACCGGGGAGCTGTTTTTT. This sequence encodes CASISDRGNTGELFF.

As for this clonotype: A much larger clone is a single base away; this may be a read error. In nucleotides, the CDR3 is TGTGCCAGCAGTGATACTGGAGAGGTAAATGAGCAGTTCTTC. This encodes CASSDTGEVNEQFF. The chain carries TRBV2 and TRBJ2-1; no clear D. The CDR3 sequence is 14 residues long. Germline loops: CDR1 SNHLY, CDR2 FYNNEI. Trimming removed 3 bases from V and 7 bases from J, with 13 bases in between.

The chain has TRBV5-4 and TRBJ2-3; D is perhaps TRBD2 (6 bases). The CDR3 contains 15 residues. Deletions cut 0 bases from V and 4 bases from J, with 12 bases between. CDR1 and CDR2 from the germline V gene are SGHNT and YYREEE (reference sequence). Here the CDR3 reads CASSLAGVASDTQYF. CDR3 nucleotide sequence: TGTGCCAGCAGCTTGGCGGGAGTGGCATCAGATACGCAGTATTTT. The complete variable domain, with remaining parts taken from reference TRBV5-4 and TRBJ2-3, reads ETGVTQSPTHLIKTRGQQVTLRCSSQSGHNTVSWYQQALGQGPQFIFQYYREEENGRGNFPPRFSGLQFPNYSSELNVNALELDDSALYLCASSLAGVASDTQYFGPGTRLTVL.

This clonotype was seen at least ten times. The chain has TRBV28 and TRBJ2-5; D is possibly TRBD2 (6 bases). CDR3 length equals 13 residues. Trimming shortened V by 5 bases and J by 1 base, and 8 bases separated the two germline ends. Germline V gene sequence: CDR1 MDHEN, CDR2 SYDVKM. The CDR3 region has the DNA TGTGCCAGCAGTCGGGACTTCCAAGAGACCCAGTACTTC. Its translation is CASSRDFQETQYF.

This clonotype was counted many times. The chain has TRBV4-1 and TRBJ1-1, with a weak D call TRBD1 (5 bases). The CDR3 consists of 16 residues. CDR1 and CDR2 from the germline V gene are MGHRA and YSYEKL. V was shortened by 3 bases and J by 0 bases, with 14 bases between the two germline ends. CDR3 protein: CASSQDPGIVNTEAFF. CDR3 coding DNA: TGCGCCAGCAGCCAGGACCCAGGGATCGTGAACACTGAAGCTTTCTTT.

This clonotype was observed at least ten times. This chain links TRBV7-6 with TRBJ1-1; D is unresolved. Germline values: CDR1 SGHVS, CDR2 FNYEAQ. Trimming shortened V by 5 bases and J by 4 bases, and 11 bases separated the two germline ends. This CDR3 contains 13 residues. CDR3: CASSHGRSTEAFF. The CDR3 nucleotides are TGTGCCAGCAGCCACGGACGGTCCACTGAAGCTTTCTTT.